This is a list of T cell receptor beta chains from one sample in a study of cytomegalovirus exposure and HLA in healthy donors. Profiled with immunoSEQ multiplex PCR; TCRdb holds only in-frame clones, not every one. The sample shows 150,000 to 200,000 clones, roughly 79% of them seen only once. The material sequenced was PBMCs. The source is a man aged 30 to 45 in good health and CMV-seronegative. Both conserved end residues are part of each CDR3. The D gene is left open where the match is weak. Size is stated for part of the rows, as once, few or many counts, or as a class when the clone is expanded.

cdr3_nt: TGCGCCAGCAGCTTGGGGACAGGGTACTTACTCTTCCTGGGTGAAAAACTGTTTTTT
cdr3_aa: CASSLGTGYLLFLGEKLFF
cdr3_length: 19
v_call: TRBV5-1
j_call: TRBJ1-4
clone_size: -
d_call: TRBD1

cdr3_nt: TGTGCCAGCTCACCACCGAGACAAGACAGGGCGAGGGACATTCAGTACTTC
cdr3_aa: CASSPPRQDRARDIQYF
cdr3_length: 17
v_call: TRBV18
j_call: TRBJ2-4
clone_size: few
d_call: TRBD1

cdr3_nt: TGTGCCAGCAGGCCTGGACTAGCGGGAGTCTACGAGCAGTACTTC
cdr3_aa: CASRPGLAGVYEQYF
cdr3_length: 15
v_call: TRBV6-5
j_call: TRBJ2-7
clone_size: once
d_call: TRBD2

cdr3_nt: TGTGCCAGCCTTGGCTGGGACAGGGTAGCAGATACGCAGTATTTT
cdr3_aa: CASLGWDRVADTQYF
cdr3_length: 15
v_call: TRBV5-6
j_call: TRBJ2-3
clone_size: -
d_call: TRBD1

cdr3_nt: TGTGCCATCAGTCGCTCGAACCGAGCGGGAGGAGAGCAGTACTTC
cdr3_aa: CAISRSNRAGGEQYF
cdr3_length: 15
v_call: TRBV10-3
j_call: TRBJ2-7
clone_size: once
d_call: TRBD2

cdr3_nt: TGTGCCAGCAGCCAAGTCGGAGCAGGGAGGGATTCACCCCTCCACTTT
cdr3_aa: CASSQVGAGRDSPLHF
cdr3_length: 16
v_call: TRBV4-2
j_call: TRBJ1-6
clone_size: -
d_call: -

cdr3_nt: TGTGCCAGCAGCTTAGGGACAGGAGAGCAGTTCTTC
cdr3_aa: CASSLGTGEQFF
cdr3_length: 12
v_call: TRBV7-6
j_call: TRBJ2-1
clone_size: -
d_call: TRBD1

cdr3_nt: TGTGCCAGCAGCCCTGGGAGCTATGGCTACACCTTC
cdr3_aa: CASSPGSYGYTF
cdr3_length: 12
v_call: TRBV6-5
j_call: TRBJ1-2
clone_size: -
d_call: -

cdr3_nt: TGTGCCAGCAGCCCTGGACTAGCGGGACCCACAGATACGCAGTATTTT
cdr3_aa: CASSPGLAGPTDTQYF
cdr3_length: 16
v_call: TRBV7-8
j_call: TRBJ2-3
clone_size: -
d_call: TRBD2

cdr3_nt: TGTGCCAGCAGCAGACCGGGACAGCCTACAGATGGCTACACCTTC
cdr3_aa: CASSRPGQPTDGYTF
cdr3_length: 15
v_call: TRBV5-6
j_call: TRBJ1-2
clone_size: -
d_call: TRBD1

cdr3_nt: TGTGCCAGCAGCCAATTGGTGGCAGACTTATATGGCTACACCTTC
cdr3_aa: CASSQLVADLYGYTF
cdr3_length: 15
v_call: TRBV5-6
j_call: TRBJ1-2
clone_size: -
d_call: -

cdr3_nt: TGTGCCAGCTCACCCCCAATAGCGGGAGGGACCGCCTACGAGCAGTACTTC
cdr3_aa: CASSPPIAGGTAYEQYF
cdr3_length: 17
v_call: TRBV18
j_call: TRBJ2-7
clone_size: -
d_call: TRBD2

cdr3_nt: TGCGCCAGCAGCGAAGGGGGAAGCTTCGGAGCTTTCTTT
cdr3_aa: CASSEGGSFGAFF
cdr3_length: 13
v_call: TRBV5-1
j_call: TRBJ1-1
clone_size: few
d_call: -

cdr3_nt: TGTGCCAGCAGTGTACAGGGTTACGAGCAGTACTTC
cdr3_aa: CASSVQGYEQYF
cdr3_length: 12
v_call: TRBV27
j_call: TRBJ2-7
clone_size: -
d_call: -

cdr3_nt: TGTGCCAGCAGCCCCGTCGGTTCGGGTGAGCAGTTCTTC
cdr3_aa: CASSPVGSGEQFF
cdr3_length: 13
v_call: TRBV7-7
j_call: TRBJ2-1
clone_size: -
d_call: -

cdr3_nt: TGCAGCGCGGCGGGACAGGCAGTCACTGAAGCTTTCTTT
cdr3_aa: CSAAGQAVTEAFF
cdr3_length: 13
v_call: TRBV29-1
j_call: TRBJ1-1
clone_size: medium-sized
d_call: TRBD1

cdr3_nt: TGCGCCAGCAGCCATCAGGGACTAGCAATGACCTACGAGCAGTACTTC
cdr3_aa: CASSHQGLAMTYEQYF
cdr3_length: 16
v_call: TRBV4-1
j_call: TRBJ2-7
clone_size: few
d_call: TRBD2

cdr3_nt: TGTGCCAGCAGCGTAGCGGGGGTTCAAGAGACCCAGTACTTC
cdr3_aa: CASSVAGVQETQYF
cdr3_length: 14
v_call: TRBV9
j_call: TRBJ2-5
clone_size: few
d_call: -

cdr3_nt: TGTGCCAGCAGGGGGCGAGCAGATACGCAGTATTTT
cdr3_aa: CASRGRADTQYF
cdr3_length: 12
v_call: TRBV27
j_call: TRBJ2-3
clone_size: -
d_call: -

cdr3_nt: TGTGCCAGCAGTTACGGACTAGCAGTCAATGAGCAGTTCTTC
cdr3_aa: CASSYGLAVNEQFF
cdr3_length: 14
v_call: TRBV6-5
j_call: TRBJ2-1
clone_size: -
d_call: TRBD2

cdr3_nt: TGTGCCAGCAGTGAGATCCGCGACTCTGGAAACACCATATATTTT
cdr3_aa: CASSEIRDSGNTIYF
cdr3_length: 15
v_call: TRBV2
j_call: TRBJ1-3
clone_size: -
d_call: -

cdr3_nt: TGTGCCAGTAATTCGAACCGGGACAACTCCTACAATGAGCAGTTCTTC
cdr3_aa: CASNSNRDNSYNEQFF
cdr3_length: 16
v_call: TRBV19
j_call: TRBJ2-1
clone_size: -
d_call: -

cdr3_nt: TGTGCCAGCAGCCAAGTGGAAGATAGCGGGAGGGCCGGAGAGACCCAGTACTTC
cdr3_aa: CASSQVEDSGRAGETQYF
cdr3_length: 18
v_call: TRBV14
j_call: TRBJ2-5
clone_size: -
d_call: TRBD2

cdr3_nt: TGTGCCAGCAGTTACTCCGCCAGGGGGCAAATTGAAGCTTTCTTT
cdr3_aa: CASSYSARGQIEAFF
cdr3_length: 15
v_call: TRBV6-5
j_call: TRBJ1-1
clone_size: -
d_call: TRBD1

cdr3_nt: TGCGCCAGCAGCCCGAGCGGCAAGATGAACACTGAAGCTTTCTTT
cdr3_aa: CASSPSGKMNTEAFF
cdr3_length: 15
v_call: TRBV5-1
j_call: TRBJ1-1
clone_size: -
d_call: -

cdr3_nt: TGTGCCAGCAGTCTCGGGACTAGCGGGAGAGGGACAGATACGCAGTATTTT
cdr3_aa: CASSLGTSGRGTDTQYF
cdr3_length: 17
v_call: TRBV28
j_call: TRBJ2-3
clone_size: -
d_call: TRBD2

cdr3_nt: TGTGCCAGTAGTATCCAGGGAACAGGCGCAGAGACCCAGTACTTC
cdr3_aa: CASSIQGTGAETQYF
cdr3_length: 15
v_call: TRBV19
j_call: TRBJ2-5
clone_size: few
d_call: -

cdr3_nt: TGTGCCAGCAGCTACGGCGGGAGTGCGGATACGCAGTATTTT
cdr3_aa: CASSYGGSADTQYF
cdr3_length: 14
v_call: TRBV7-3
j_call: TRBJ2-3
clone_size: -
d_call: TRBD2